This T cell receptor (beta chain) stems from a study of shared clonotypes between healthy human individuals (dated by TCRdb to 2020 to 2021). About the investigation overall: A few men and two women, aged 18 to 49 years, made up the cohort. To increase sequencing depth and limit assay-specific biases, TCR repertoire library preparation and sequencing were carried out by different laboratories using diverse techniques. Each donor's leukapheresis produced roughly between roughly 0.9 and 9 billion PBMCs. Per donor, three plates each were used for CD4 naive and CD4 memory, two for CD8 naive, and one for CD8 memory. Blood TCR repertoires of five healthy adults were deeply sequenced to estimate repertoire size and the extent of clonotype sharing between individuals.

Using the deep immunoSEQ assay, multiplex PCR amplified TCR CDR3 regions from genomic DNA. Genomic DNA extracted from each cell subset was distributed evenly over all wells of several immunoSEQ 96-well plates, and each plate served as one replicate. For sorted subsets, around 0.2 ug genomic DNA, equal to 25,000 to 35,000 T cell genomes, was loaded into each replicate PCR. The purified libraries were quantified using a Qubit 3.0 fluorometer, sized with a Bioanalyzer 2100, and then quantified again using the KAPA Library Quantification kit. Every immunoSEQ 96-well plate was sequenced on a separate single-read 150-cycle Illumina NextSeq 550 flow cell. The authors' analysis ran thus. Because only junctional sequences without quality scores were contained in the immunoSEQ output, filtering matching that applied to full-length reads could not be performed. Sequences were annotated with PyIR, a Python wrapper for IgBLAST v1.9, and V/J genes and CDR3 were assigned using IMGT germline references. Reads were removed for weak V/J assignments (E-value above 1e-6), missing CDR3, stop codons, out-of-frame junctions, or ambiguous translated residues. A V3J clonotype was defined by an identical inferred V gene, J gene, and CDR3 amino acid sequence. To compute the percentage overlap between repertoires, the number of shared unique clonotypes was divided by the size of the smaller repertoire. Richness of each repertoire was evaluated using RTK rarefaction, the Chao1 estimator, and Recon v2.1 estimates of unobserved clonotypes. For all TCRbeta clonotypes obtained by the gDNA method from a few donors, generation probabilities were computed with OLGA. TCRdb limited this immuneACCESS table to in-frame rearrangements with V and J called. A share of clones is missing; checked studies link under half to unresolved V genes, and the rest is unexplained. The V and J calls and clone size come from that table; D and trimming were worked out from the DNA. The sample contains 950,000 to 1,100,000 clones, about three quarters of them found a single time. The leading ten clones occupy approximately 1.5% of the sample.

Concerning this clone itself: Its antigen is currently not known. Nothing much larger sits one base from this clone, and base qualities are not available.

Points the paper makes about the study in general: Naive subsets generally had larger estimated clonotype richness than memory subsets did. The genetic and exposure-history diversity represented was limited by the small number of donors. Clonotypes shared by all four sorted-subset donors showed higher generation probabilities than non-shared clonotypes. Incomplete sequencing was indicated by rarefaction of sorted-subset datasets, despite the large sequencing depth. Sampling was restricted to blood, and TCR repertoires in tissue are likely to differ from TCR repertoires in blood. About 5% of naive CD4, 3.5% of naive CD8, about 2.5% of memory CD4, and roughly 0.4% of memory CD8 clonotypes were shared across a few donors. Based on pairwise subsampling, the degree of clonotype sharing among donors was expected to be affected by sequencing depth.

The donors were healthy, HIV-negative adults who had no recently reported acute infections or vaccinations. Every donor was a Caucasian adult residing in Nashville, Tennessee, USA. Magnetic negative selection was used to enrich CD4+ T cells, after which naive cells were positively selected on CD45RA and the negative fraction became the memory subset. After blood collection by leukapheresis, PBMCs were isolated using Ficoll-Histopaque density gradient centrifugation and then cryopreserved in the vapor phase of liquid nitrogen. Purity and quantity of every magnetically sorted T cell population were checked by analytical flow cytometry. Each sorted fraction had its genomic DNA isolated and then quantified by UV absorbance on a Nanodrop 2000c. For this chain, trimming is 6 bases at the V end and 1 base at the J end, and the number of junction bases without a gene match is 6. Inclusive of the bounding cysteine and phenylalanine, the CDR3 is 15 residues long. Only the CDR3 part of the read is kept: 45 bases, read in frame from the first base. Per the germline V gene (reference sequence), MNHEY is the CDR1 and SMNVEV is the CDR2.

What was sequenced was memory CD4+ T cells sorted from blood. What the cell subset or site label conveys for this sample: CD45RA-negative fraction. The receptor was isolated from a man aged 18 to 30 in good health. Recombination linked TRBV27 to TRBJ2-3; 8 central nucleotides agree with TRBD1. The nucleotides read TGTGCCAGCAGGGTACAGGGGGTTGGCACAGATACGCAGTATTTT. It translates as CASRVQGVGTDTQYF.